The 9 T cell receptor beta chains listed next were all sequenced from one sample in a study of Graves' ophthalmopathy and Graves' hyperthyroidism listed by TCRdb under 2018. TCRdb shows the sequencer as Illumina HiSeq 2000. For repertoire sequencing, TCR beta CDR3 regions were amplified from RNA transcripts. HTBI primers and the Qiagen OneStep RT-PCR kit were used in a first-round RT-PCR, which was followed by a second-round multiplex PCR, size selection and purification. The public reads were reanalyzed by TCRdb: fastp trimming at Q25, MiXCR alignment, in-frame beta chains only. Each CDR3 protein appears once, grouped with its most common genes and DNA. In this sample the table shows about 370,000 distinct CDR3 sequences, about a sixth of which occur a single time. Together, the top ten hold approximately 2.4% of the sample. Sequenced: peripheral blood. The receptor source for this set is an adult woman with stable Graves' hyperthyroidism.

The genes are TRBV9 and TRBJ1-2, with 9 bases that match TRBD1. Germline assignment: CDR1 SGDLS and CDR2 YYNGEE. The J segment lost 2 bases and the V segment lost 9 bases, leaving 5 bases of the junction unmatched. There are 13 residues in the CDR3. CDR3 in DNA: TGTGCCACTTGGGACAGGGTAAACTATGGCTACACCTTC. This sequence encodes CATWDRVNYGYTF.

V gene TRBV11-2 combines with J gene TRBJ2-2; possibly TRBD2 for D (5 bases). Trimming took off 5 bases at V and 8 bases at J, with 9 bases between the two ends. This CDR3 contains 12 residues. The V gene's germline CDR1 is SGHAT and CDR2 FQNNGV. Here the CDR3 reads CASSVGSGELFF. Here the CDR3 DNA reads TGTGCCAGCAGCGTAGGGAGTGGGGAGCTGTTTTTT.

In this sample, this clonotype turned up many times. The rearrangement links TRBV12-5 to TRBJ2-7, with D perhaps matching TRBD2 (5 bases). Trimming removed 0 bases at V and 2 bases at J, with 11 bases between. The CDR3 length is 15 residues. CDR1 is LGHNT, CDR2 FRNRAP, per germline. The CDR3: CASGLVLDKAYEQYF. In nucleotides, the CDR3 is TGTGCTAGTGGTTTGGTACTAGACAAAGCCTACGAGCAGTACTTC.

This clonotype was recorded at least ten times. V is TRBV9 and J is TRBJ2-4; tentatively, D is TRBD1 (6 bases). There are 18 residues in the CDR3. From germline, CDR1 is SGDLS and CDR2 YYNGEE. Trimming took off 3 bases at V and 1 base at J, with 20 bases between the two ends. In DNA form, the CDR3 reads TGTGCCAGCAGCGCCGGGACAAATCCCCTTCTGGCCAAAAACATTCAGTACTTC. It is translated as CASSAGTNPLLAKNIQYF.

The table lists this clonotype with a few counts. The CDR3 DNA reads as TGTGCCAGCAGCCCCAGGGTGGGAGGCTACACCTTC. Protein: CASSPRVGGYTF. The V gene is TRBV5-6, the J gene TRBJ1-2, with a weak D call TRBD1 (5 bases). Germline CDR1 is SGHDT and CDR2 is YYEEEE. The CDR3 extends over 12 amino acids. V dropped 4 bases and J dropped 8 bases, with 12 bases sitting between them.

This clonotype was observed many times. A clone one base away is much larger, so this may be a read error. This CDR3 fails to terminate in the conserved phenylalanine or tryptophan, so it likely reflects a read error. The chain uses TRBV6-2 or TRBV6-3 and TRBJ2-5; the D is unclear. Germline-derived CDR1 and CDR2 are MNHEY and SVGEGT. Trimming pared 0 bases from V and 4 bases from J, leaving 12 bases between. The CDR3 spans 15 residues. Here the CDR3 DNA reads TGTGCCAGCAGTTACTCGATTTGGGGATCAGAGACCCAGTACCTC. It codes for CASSYSIWGSETQYL.

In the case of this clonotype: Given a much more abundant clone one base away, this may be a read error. CDR3 nucleotide sequence: TGTGCCAGCAGTTTAGCGACAAGGACCCCCTACGAGCAGTACTTC. Residues: CASSLATRTPYEQYF. V gene TRBV12-3 or TRBV12-4 combines with J gene TRBJ2-7; no clear D gene. With 0 bases removed from V and 2 bases from J, the gap between germline ends came to 11 bases. CDR3 length equals 15 residues.

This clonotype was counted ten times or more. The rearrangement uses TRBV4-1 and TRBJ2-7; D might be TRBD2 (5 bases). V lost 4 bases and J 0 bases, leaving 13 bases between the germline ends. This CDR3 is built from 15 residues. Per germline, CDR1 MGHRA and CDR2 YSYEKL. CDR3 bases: TGCGCCAGCAGCCCCGAAGTGGGGAGCTCCTACGAGCAGTACTTC. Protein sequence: CASSPEVGSSYEQYF.

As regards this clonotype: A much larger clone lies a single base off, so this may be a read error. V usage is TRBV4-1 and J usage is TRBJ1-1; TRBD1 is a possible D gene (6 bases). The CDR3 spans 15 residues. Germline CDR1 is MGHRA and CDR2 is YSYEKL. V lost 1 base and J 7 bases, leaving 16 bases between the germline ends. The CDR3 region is CASSQVSRGGIEAFF. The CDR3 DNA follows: TGCGCCAGCAGCCAAGTGTCCCGGGGGGGCATTGAAGCTTTCTTT.